Listed below are T cell receptor beta chains from one sample, sequenced in a study of control samples from healthy donors and cancer patients. The protocol was immunoSEQ multiplex PCR, while the TCRdb copy is restricted to in-frame clones and leaves out a portion. The sample has 170,000 or so clones, 90% to 95% seen once. Sequencing was performed on blood. These TCRs come from a man aged 30-40 years in good health. CDR3s leave out the opening cysteine and the closing phenylalanine or tryptophan. Each record gives: clone size, V gene, J gene, CDR3 protein. Expanded clones are given a class, and other clones once, few, many or no size at all.

clone size: -; V gene: TRBV10-3; J gene: TRBJ2-2; CDR3 protein: AISEELGDRGPTGELF
clone size: -; V gene: TRBV19; J gene: TRBJ2-3; CDR3 protein: ASSDGGARVDTQY
clone size: -; V gene: TRBV12-3/TRBV12-4; J gene: TRBJ2-1; CDR3 protein: ASRRILANEQF
clone size: -; V gene: TRBV7-2; J gene: TRBJ2-1; CDR3 protein: ASSLARQGYNEQF
clone size: few; V gene: TRBV2; J gene: TRBJ1-2; CDR3 protein: ASSESTTLTYGYT
clone size: -; V gene: TRBV18; J gene: TRBJ1-4; CDR3 protein: ASSSQGAVGEKLF
clone size: -; V gene: TRBV4-1; J gene: TRBJ1-4; CDR3 protein: ASSQDPHRGWDEKLF
clone size: few; V gene: TRBV2; J gene: TRBJ2-7; CDR3 protein: AIQSGQGSYEQY
clone size: once; V gene: TRBV10-1; J gene: TRBJ1-6; CDR3 protein: ASSETGTSPLH
clone size: -; V gene: TRBV19; J gene: TRBJ1-6; CDR3 protein: ASSIDLAGNSPLH
clone size: -; V gene: TRBV3-1/TRBV3-2; J gene: TRBJ2-7; CDR3 protein: ASSHPRGRHWEQY
clone size: -; V gene: TRBV6-5; J gene: TRBJ2-7; CDR3 protein: ASRPGQGSYEQY
clone size: -; V gene: TRBV14; J gene: TRBJ1-1; CDR3 protein: ASSRSWGGQGNTEAF
clone size: -; V gene: TRBV24-1; J gene: TRBJ2-1; CDR3 protein: ATSDFGPRGGIEQF
clone size: -; V gene: TRBV6-5; J gene: TRBJ1-6; CDR3 protein: ASSNRGGSGSPLH
clone size: -; V gene: TRBV10-1; J gene: TRBJ2-3; CDR3 protein: ATGGFSLDTQY
clone size: once; V gene: TRBV24-1; J gene: TRBJ1-1; CDR3 protein: ATRGTGNTEAF
clone size: -; V gene: TRBV7-9; J gene: TRBJ1-3; CDR3 protein: ASSLVLGPGNTIY
clone size: few; V gene: TRBV25-1; J gene: TRBJ1-5; CDR3 protein: ASSPPPTGANQPQH
clone size: -; V gene: TRBV5-1; J gene: TRBJ2-5; CDR3 protein: ASSPGVAGPHQETQY
clone size: -; V gene: TRBV6-5; J gene: TRBJ1-6; CDR3 protein: ASSYEEFSPLH
clone size: -; V gene: TRBV7-8; J gene: TRBJ2-1; CDR3 protein: ASSLVGGTSSYNEQF
clone size: -; V gene: TRBV24-1; J gene: TRBJ2-1; CDR3 protein: ATSDTGLFEQF
clone size: -; V gene: TRBV13; J gene: TRBJ1-4; CDR3 protein: ASSLGLGTGTTNEKLF
clone size: -; V gene: TRBV7-9; J gene: TRBJ1-1; CDR3 protein: ASSFMGTEAF
clone size: -; V gene: TRBV2; J gene: TRBJ1-2; CDR3 protein: ASRGTGYGYT
clone size: -; V gene: TRBV5-5; J gene: TRBJ1-5; CDR3 protein: ASSLSGNQPQH
clone size: -; V gene: TRBV5-1; J gene: TRBJ1-2; CDR3 protein: ASSGTKTNYGYT
clone size: once; V gene: TRBV27; J gene: TRBJ2-3; CDR3 protein: ASRFTGGVADTQY
clone size: -; V gene: TRBV7-9; J gene: TRBJ1-5; CDR3 protein: ASSSGDGGSGQPQH
clone size: -; V gene: TRBV11-2; J gene: TRBJ2-5; CDR3 protein: ASSLKRRTSGGETQY
clone size: -; V gene: TRBV5-4; J gene: TRBJ1-2; CDR3 protein: ASSPGTGPAYGYT
clone size: -; V gene: TRBV7-2; J gene: TRBJ2-3; CDR3 protein: ASSPVGGSTDTQY
clone size: -; V gene: TRBV6-6; J gene: TRBJ1-3; CDR3 protein: ASSYDTGGVGNTIY
clone size: -; V gene: TRBV21-1; J gene: TRBJ2-5; CDR3 protein: ASSKDRAETQY
clone size: -; V gene: TRBV27; J gene: TRBJ2-1; CDR3 protein: ASSLYNEQF
clone size: -; V gene: TRBV7-9; J gene: TRBJ1-4; CDR3 protein: ASSLFMRAAGGEKLF
clone size: -; V gene: TRBV5-1; J gene: TRBJ2-1; CDR3 protein: ASSPGNNEQF
clone size: few; V gene: TRBV7-2; J gene: TRBJ2-2; CDR3 protein: ASSSDTGELF
clone size: -; V gene: TRBV5-6; J gene: TRBJ2-7; CDR3 protein: ASSLGGLEQY
clone size: -; V gene: TRBV4-1; J gene: TRBJ1-3; CDR3 protein: ASSQGQSSGNTIY
clone size: -; V gene: TRBV12-2; J gene: TRBJ2-1; CDR3 protein: ASRLGRGGLSYNEQF
clone size: -; V gene: TRBV27; J gene: TRBJ1-1; CDR3 protein: ASSPNPRGTEAF
clone size: once; V gene: TRBV28; J gene: TRBJ2-6; CDR3 protein: ASTSGRGLSGANVLT
clone size: -; V gene: TRBV19; J gene: TRBJ1-4; CDR3 protein: ASQPKLADEKLF
clone size: -; V gene: TRBV5-8; J gene: TRBJ1-2; CDR3 protein: ASSLGTHNYGYT
clone size: -; V gene: TRBV7-2; J gene: TRBJ1-5; CDR3 protein: ASSFQRAAGNQPQH
clone size: -; V gene: TRBV4-3; J gene: TRBJ2-2; CDR3 protein: ASSQANLNTGELF
clone size: -; V gene: TRBV7-9; J gene: TRBJ2-7; CDR3 protein: ASSLASPYEQY
clone size: -; V gene: TRBV2; J gene: TRBJ2-3; CDR3 protein: ASSDGTSGPDTQY
clone size: -; V gene: TRBV7-2; J gene: TRBJ2-3; CDR3 protein: ASSSTSFTQY
clone size: -; V gene: TRBV7-9; J gene: TRBJ2-3; CDR3 protein: ASTWGGRTDTQY
clone size: -; V gene: TRBV11-2; J gene: TRBJ1-5; CDR3 protein: ASSLGDNQPQH
clone size: -; V gene: TRBV10-3; J gene: TRBJ1-4; CDR3 protein: AISESGGTNEKLF
clone size: -; V gene: TRBV11-2; J gene: TRBJ2-1; CDR3 protein: ASSLPVRYDEQF
clone size: once; V gene: TRBV29-1; J gene: TRBJ1-5; CDR3 protein: SVEVGNNQPQH
clone size: -; V gene: TRBV7-6; J gene: TRBJ1-2; CDR3 protein: ASSLYTVVGGNYGYT
clone size: once; V gene: TRBV24-1; J gene: TRBJ1-1; CDR3 protein: ATSYSANTEAF